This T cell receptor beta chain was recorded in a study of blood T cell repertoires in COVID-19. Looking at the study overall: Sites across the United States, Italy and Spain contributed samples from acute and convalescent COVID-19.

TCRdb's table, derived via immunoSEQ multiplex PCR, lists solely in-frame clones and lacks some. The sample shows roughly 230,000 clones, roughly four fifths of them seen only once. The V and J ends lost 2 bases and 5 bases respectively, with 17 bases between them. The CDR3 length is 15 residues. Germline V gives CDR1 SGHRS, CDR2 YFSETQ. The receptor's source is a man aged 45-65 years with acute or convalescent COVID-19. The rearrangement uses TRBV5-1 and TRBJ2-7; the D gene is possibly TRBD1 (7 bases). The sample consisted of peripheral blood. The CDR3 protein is CASSFRSGGMDEQYF. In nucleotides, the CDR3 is TGCGCCAGCAGCTTTCGGTCAGGGGGGATGGACGAGCAGTACTTC.